One sample yielded the 29 T cell receptor beta chains listed below, sequenced in a study of Graves' ophthalmopathy and Graves' hyperthyroidism. RNA transcripts provided the template for amplifying TCR beta CDR3 regions. The first round was an RT-PCR with HTBI primers, and the second round was a multiplex PCR. In TCRdb, the multiplex PCR reads were re-called with MiXCR into one record per CDR3 protein. The sample contains about 700,000 distinct CDR3 sequences, roughly 39% of which appear only once. The sequencing input was peripheral blood. Source of these receptors: an adult man with Graves' ophthalmopathy.

About this clonotype: A much larger clone lies one base from this, so it may be a read error. CDR3 nucleotides: TGTGCCAGTAGTACCCTTCCAGGGCGGGGCAATCAGCCCCAGCATTTT. Its translation is CASSTLPGRGNQPQHF. The chain uses TRBV19 and TRBJ1-5, with D possibly TRBD1 on 5 matching bases. There are 16 residues in the CDR3. V lost 4 bases and J 2 bases, leaving 15 bases between the germline ends. Germline CDR1 reads LNHDA; CDR2 reads SQIVND (reference sequence).

The CDR3 nucleotides are TGCAGTGCTAGAGATTCGCGGGTAGGGGATCAGCCCCAGCATTTT. Its protein product is CSARDSRVGDQPQHF. This chain uses TRBV20-1 with TRBJ1-5; D is perhaps TRBD1 (5 bases). The CDR3 has 15 amino acids. V lost 0 bases, J lost 5 bases, and 14 bases lay in between. Per the germline V gene, CDR1 is DFQATT and CDR2 is SNEGSKA (reference sequence).

Only a few counts were recorded for this clonotype. V gene TRBV9 combines with J gene TRBJ1-2, with D perhaps matching TRBD1 (6 bases). Germline V CDR1 and CDR2: SGDLS, YYNGEE. This CDR3 spans 14 amino acids. Trimming left V 5 bases short and J 8 bases short, with 19 bases between. The DNA for the CDR3 is TGTGCCAGCAGTGATGGACAGTTTTATGCGGGCTACACCTTC. Translated: CASSDGQFYAGYTF.

Concerning this clonotype: This may be a read error: a much more frequent sequence differs by one nucleotide. This chain uses TRBV25-1 with TRBJ1-6; 10 positions match TRBD1. Unmatched junction bases numbered 6, after V lost 6 bases and J lost 7 bases. Per the germline V gene, CDR1 is MGHDK and CDR2 is SYGVNS. The CDR3 contains 15 residues. CDR3 sequence (DNA): TGTGCCAGCAGCTCCGGGACAGGGGCGAATTCACCCCTCCACTTT. As protein: CASSSGTGANSPLHF.

This chain connects TRBV29-1 to TRBJ2-5; 8 bases map to TRBD1. J lost 7 bases, V lost 6 bases, and 10 bases had no gene match. The CDR3 is 13 amino acids. CDR1 and CDR2 from the germline V gene are SQVTM and ANQGSEA. This chain's CDR3 is CSVPQGASGTQYF. The CDR3 DNA is TGCAGCGTCCCCCAGGGGGCCTCCGGGACCCAGTACTTC.

The chain links TRBV7-8 to TRBJ2-2; D is possibly TRBD1 (6 bases). V lost 0 bases, J lost 3 bases, and 14 bases lay in between. The CDR3 is 17 residues long. Germline CDR1 and CDR2: SGHVS and FQNEAQ. The CDR3 loop reads CASSLAIAGVDTGELFF. CDR3 DNA: TGTGCCAGCAGCTTAGCGATAGCAGGGGTTGACACCGGGGAGCTGTTTTTT.

This rearrangement joins TRBV4-3 to TRBJ1-1; D may be TRBD1 (5 bases). CDR1 LGHNA and CDR2 YSLEER come from the germline V gene. The CDR3 is 17 amino acids. V lost 1 base, J lost 1 base, and 16 bases lay in between. This chain's CDR3 is CASSQVGPDQGNTEAFF. The CDR3 coding sequence is TGCGCCAGCAGCCAAGTGGGCCCTGATCAGGGGAACACTGAAGCTTTCTTT.

The chain links TRBV24-1 to TRBJ1-6; TRBD1 aligns across 7 bases. Per germline, CDR1 KGHDR and CDR2 SFDVKD. V trimming: 4 bases; J trimming: 5 bases; junction bases outside the gene matches: 7. This CDR3 has 16 residues. CDR3: CATSEGRGSNNSPLHF. The CDR3 coding sequence is TGTGCCACCAGTGAGGGCAGGGGGAGCAATAATTCACCCCTCCACTTT.

This clonotype was seen only a few times. This chain connects TRBV5-1 to TRBJ2-7, with 10 bases lining up with TRBD1. Losses at the gene ends were 0 bases for V and 5 bases for J; bases not matched to a gene: 2. The germline V gene has CDR1 SGHRS and CDR2 YFSETQ. The CDR3 contains 14 residues. CDR3 loop: CASSLAGTGDEQYF. CDR3 nucleotides: TGCGCCAGCAGCTTGGCTGGGACAGGGGACGAGCAGTACTTC. Full variable domain (outside the CDR3, taken from reference TRBV5-1 and TRBJ2-7): KAGVTQTPRYLIKTRGQQVTLSCSPISGHRSVSWYQQTPGQGLQFLFEYFSETQRNKGNFPGRFSGRQFSNSRSEMNVSTLELGDSALYLCASSLAGTGDEQYFGPGTRLTVT.

This sequence joins TRBV9 and TRBJ2-2; 12 nucleotides line up with TRBD2. The V segment lost 2 bases and the J segment 8 bases; nucleotides outside the gene matches: 1. The CDR3 has 14 residues. Germline assignment: CDR1 SGDLS and CDR2 YYNGEE. The CDR3 loop is CASSVGLAGGELFF. CDR3 nucleotides: TGTGCCAGCAGCGTCGGACTAGCGGGAGGGGAGCTGTTTTTT.

This clonotype has at least ten counts. This chain joins TRBV29-1 and TRBJ1-1; D unresolved. Trimming left V 7 bases short and J 0 bases short, with 15 bases between. The CDR3 length is 14 residues. CDR1 and CDR2 from the germline V gene are SQVTM and ANQGSEA. The CDR3 loop is CSALRQSLNTEAFF. The CDR3 nucleotides are TGCAGCGCCCTGAGGCAGAGCCTGAACACTGAAGCTTTCTTT.

This clonotype was seen at least ten times. The V and J genes are TRBV2 and TRBJ1-6; a possible D gene is TRBD1 (5 bases). The CDR3 consists of 14 residues. The germline CDR1 and CDR2 sequences are SNHLY and FYNNEI. V lost 2 bases to trimming and J lost 7 bases, with 9 bases between them. CDR3 DNA sequence: TGTGCCAGCAGTGAACTCGGGGGGAATTCACCCCTCCACTTT. Translating it yields CASSELGGNSPLHF.

The V and J genes are TRBV5-6 and TRBJ1-2; 7 positions match TRBD1. CDR1 is SGHDT, CDR2 YYEEEE, per germline. The CDR3 loop spans 15 amino acids. J gave up 4 bases and V 4 bases, and 10 bases lay outside the gene matches. The DNA of the CDR3 is TGTGCCAGCAGCCCCCCCAGGCGGACAGGCTATGGCTACACCTTC. This translates into CASSPPRRTGYGYTF.

The table lists this clonotype with a count of one. This may stem from a read error, because a much larger clone lies one nucleotide away. This sequence joins TRBV10-3 and TRBJ1-3; 7 bases are a match to TRBD1. Losses at the gene ends were 4 bases for V and 2 bases for J; bases not matched to a gene: 5. Germline assignment: CDR1 ENHRY and CDR2 SYGVKD. This CDR3 spans 15 amino acids. In nucleotides, the CDR3 is TGTGCCATCAGTGCACAGGGGCCCACTGGAAACACCATATATTTT. This codes for CAISAQGPTGNTIYF.

This clonotype has a count of ten or more. The V call is TRBV12-3 or TRBV12-4, the J call TRBJ1-5; perhaps TRBD1 as D (5 bases). The CDR3 spans 15 residues. The ends were cut back, 5 bases at V and 1 base at J, with 12 bases in the middle. CDR3 region: CASSREGTSNQPQHF. The CDR3 DNA sequence: TGTGCCAGCAGTCGAGAGGGGACGAGCAATCAGCCCCAGCATTTT.

The chain joins TRBV27 to TRBJ2-6, with D maybe TRBD1 (6 bases). Trimming stripped 5 bases from V and 1 base from J, with 12 bases between. Germline V gives CDR1 MNHEY, CDR2 SMNVEV (reference sequence). This CDR3 is built from 16 residues. The CDR3 loop reads CASSLFDRSGANVLTF. For the CDR3, the DNA is TGTGCCAGCAGTCTCTTCGACAGGTCTGGGGCCAACGTCCTGACTTTC.

This clonotype has a count of ten or more. The chain uses TRBV12-3 or TRBV12-4 and TRBJ1-5; the D is unclear. With 11 bases removed from V and 0 bases from J, the gap between germline ends came to 14 bases. The CDR3 runs 14 residues. The CDR3 loop reads CASDEGNSNQPQHF. CDR3 DNA sequence: TGTGCCTCTGACGAGGGTAATAGCAATCAGCCCCAGCATTTT.

Ten or more counts support this clonotype. The chain is built from TRBV25-1 and TRBJ2-7; tentatively, D is TRBD2 (6 bases). The V end lost 3 bases, the J end lost 3 bases, and 12 bases lay between the germline ends. In germline, CDR1 is MGHDK, CDR2 SYGVNS. The CDR3 extends over 14 amino acids. The DNA of the CDR3 is TGTGCCAGCAGTGACCGGACGGGAGACTACGAGCAGTACTTC. It yields the protein CASSDRTGDYEQYF.

Worth noting for this clonotype: A much larger clone is a single base away; this may be a read error. V usage is TRBV11-2 and J usage is TRBJ1-1; TRBD1 aligns across 8 bases. V lost 5 bases and J lost 1; bases outside the gene matches: 3. Per the germline V gene, CDR1 is SGHAT and CDR2 is FQNNGV. This CDR3 has 14 residues. The DNA of the CDR3 is TGTGCCAGCAGCCCGGACAGGGAGAACACTGAAGCTTTCTTT. Residues: CASSPDRENTEAFF.

The rearrangement uses TRBV4-3 and TRBJ1-1; 7 bases match TRBD1. In germline, CDR1 is LGHNA, CDR2 YSLEER. This CDR3 has 16 amino acids. V dropped 0 bases and J dropped 0; count of bases not matched to a gene: 4. The CDR3 protein is CASSQELRGLNTEAFF. The CDR3, as DNA: TGCGCCAGCAGCCAAGAGCTAAGGGGGCTGAACACTGAAGCTTTCTTT.

This clonotype was detected many times. The J gene is TRBJ1-6, the V gene TRBV5-1; weak D call: TRBD1 (6 bases). CDR3 length: 14 residues. Germline assignment: CDR1 SGHRS and CDR2 YFSETQ. V was shortened by 5 bases and J by 6 bases, with 12 bases between the two germline ends. In nucleotides, the CDR3 is TGCGCCAGCAGGTCCGGGACAAGTAATTCACCCCTCCACTTT. This encodes CASRSGTSNSPLHF. The full variable domain, in which reference TRBV5-1 and TRBJ1-6 provide the parts outside the CDR3, is KAGVTQTPRYLIKTRGQQVTLSCSPISGHRSVSWYQQTPGQGLQFLFEYFSETQRNKGNFPGRFSGRQFSNSRSEMNVSTLELGDSALYLCASRSGTSNSPLHFGNGTRLTVT.

This clonotype is a singleton in its sample. The V call is TRBV25-1, the J call TRBJ1-1, with TRBD1 matching 9 bases. CDR1 MGHDK and CDR2 SYGVNS come from the germline V gene. The CDR3 extends over 12 amino acids. Trimming cost V 9 bases and J 12 bases; bases outside gene matches: 11. CDR3: CASGSGTGRTFF. Here the CDR3 DNA reads TGTGCCAGTGGGTCCGGGACAGGGAGGACTTTCTTT.

This clonotype was found many times. This chain joins TRBV2 and TRBJ1-1, with D hard to call. The germline V gene has CDR1 SNHLY and CDR2 FYNNEI. Trimming cost V 5 bases and J 1 base, with 11 bases left between them. The CDR3 is 14 residues long. DNA for the CDR3: TGTGCCAGCAGTTACTATGACACGAACACTGAAGCTTTCTTT. It specifies CASSYYDTNTEAFF.

The sample holds a few counts of this clonotype. V usage is TRBV29-1 and J usage is TRBJ2-3; 8 bases fit TRBD2. CDR3 length equals 15 residues. CDR1 is SQVTM and CDR2 is ANQGSEA in the germline V gene. J was trimmed by 5 bases and V by 0 bases; bases with no gene match: 7. The CDR3 sequence: CSVEDQSGRGDTQYF. CDR3 in DNA: TGCAGCGTTGAAGATCAGAGCGGGAGAGGAGATACGCAGTATTTT.

This clonotype was seen a few times. The CDR3 is CSAQLAGISETQYF. CDR3 nucleotides: TGCAGTGCTCAACTAGCGGGAATATCAGAGACCCAGTACTTC. V is TRBV20-1 and J is TRBJ2-5, with 10 bases fitting TRBD2. The CDR3 covers 14 residues. Germline trimming cut 5 bases from V and 4 bases from J; bases unmatched to any gene: 7. Per germline, CDR1 DFQATT and CDR2 SNEGSKA (reference sequence).

This clonotype was found a few times. This chain uses TRBV6-2 or TRBV6-3 with TRBJ2-7; D perhaps matches TRBD1 (8 bases). CDR3 length equals 15 residues. The V end lost 5 bases, the J end lost 2 bases, and 16 bases lay between the germline ends. The V gene's germline CDR1 is MNHEY and CDR2 SVGEGT. The CDR3: CASSPGQGLPYEQYF. CDR3 nucleotide sequence: TGTGCCAGCAGTCCCGGACAGGGACTACCCTACGAGCAGTACTTC.

This clonotype was found many times. DNA for the CDR3: TGTGCCAGTAGTCCCCTCGGGGTTTATGGCTACACCTTC. The encoded protein is CASSPLGVYGYTF. The J gene is TRBJ1-2, the V gene TRBV19; D uncertain. The V end lost 5 bases, the J end lost 5 bases, and 12 bases lay between the germline ends. This CDR3 contains 13 residues. Germline lookup yields CDR1 LNHDA and CDR2 SQIVND (reference sequence).

In regard to this clonotype: A much larger clone differs by one base, so this may be a read error. The CDR3 here is CAISEDPGQGSNTIYF. As DNA, the CDR3 is TGTGCCATCAGTGAAGACCCGGGACAGGGCTCGAACACCATATATTTT. The chain recombines TRBV10-3 with TRBJ1-3, with 9 bases matching TRBD1. Trimming took 3 bases from V and 7 from J; bases not matched to a gene: 10. The CDR3 loop spans 16 amino acids. The germline CDR1 and CDR2 sequences are ENHRY and SYGVKD.

This clonotype occurred many times. The chain recombines TRBV7-8 with TRBJ1-1, with D possibly matching TRBD1 (5 bases). There are 14 residues in the CDR3. Between the trimmed V and J ends, which lost 1 base and 1 base, there was a span of 7 bases. CDR1 is SGHVS, CDR2 FQNEAQ, per germline. As DNA, the CDR3 is TGTGCCAGCAGCTTAGGGACAAAGAACACTGAAGCTTTCTTT. Its protein is CASSLGTKNTEAFF.